A single sample is the source of the 16 T cell receptor beta chains below, sequenced in a study of T cell changes during pregnancy in multiple sclerosis. The method was immunoSEQ multiplex PCR; TCRdb's version includes in-frame clones alone and lacks a portion of them. The table includes tens of thousands of clones, 96% detected once. This specimen was CD8+ T cells from peripheral blood mononuclear cells, taken after pregnancy. Every receptor here comes from a female donor with multiple sclerosis, enrolled in a pregnancy study.

V is TRBV15 and J is TRBJ2-7, with 7 bases matching TRBD2. Per the germline V gene, CDR1 is LNHNV and CDR2 is YYDKDF (reference sequence). J was trimmed by 3 bases and V by 3 bases; bases with no gene match: 11. There are 16 residues in the CDR3. CDR3 residues: CATSRGPGLSFYEQYF. Here the CDR3 DNA reads TGTGCCACCAGCAGGGGACCGGGACTATCTTTCTACGAGCAGTACTTC.

J is TRBJ2-1 and V is TRBV5-1; D is perhaps TRBD2 (7 bases). The CDR3 length is 13 residues. V was shortened by 3 bases and J by 9 bases, with 13 bases between the two germline ends. CDR1 is SGHRS, CDR2 YFSETQ, per germline. CDR3 nucleotide sequence: TGCGCCAGCAGCTCTGGAGGGGGGGGTGAGCAGTTCTTC. As protein: CASSSGGGGEQFF.

This chain uses TRBV7-9 with TRBJ1-4; 8 nucleotides match TRBD1. The trim removed 4 bases at V and 8 bases at J, leaving 9 bases unmatched. The CDR3 has 15 amino acids. Germline lookup yields CDR1 SEHNR and CDR2 FQNEAQ (reference sequence). CDR3 amino acids: CASSSSQGAREKLFF. CDR3 bases: TGTGCCAGCAGCTCAAGTCAGGGGGCACGGGAAAAACTGTTTTTT.

This chain links TRBV4-2 with TRBJ2-3; tentative D call: TRBD2 (5 bases). Trimming removed 4 bases from V and 0 bases from J, with 17 bases in between. Germline V gene lookup returns CDR1 LGHNA and CDR2 YNFKEQ. The CDR3 runs 17 residues. The CDR3 region is CASSRRAVTYSTDTQYF. CDR3 bases: TGTGCCAGCAGCCGCCGAGCGGTGACTTACAGCACAGATACGCAGTATTTT.

The chain combines TRBV27 with TRBJ2-7; D not certain. The CDR3 spans 14 residues. V was trimmed by 0 bases and J by 7 bases, leaving 13 bases between them. Germline-derived CDR1 and CDR2 are MNHEY and SMNVEV (reference sequence). The CDR3 DNA is TGTGCCAGCAGTTTATCGGCCCTAGTTGAAGAGCAGTACTTC. It specifies CASSLSALVEEQYF.

The rearrangement uses TRBV2 and TRBJ1-1, with D perhaps matching TRBD1 (6 bases). This CDR3 is built from 13 residues. The ends were cut back, 7 bases at V and 3 bases at J, with 12 bases in the middle. Germline V gene lookup returns CDR1 SNHLY and CDR2 FYNNEI. CDR3 protein: CASTQGSYTEAFF. The CDR3 nucleotides are TGTGCCAGCACCCAGGGGTCCTACACTGAAGCTTTCTTT. Full variable domain (missing parts from reference TRBV2 and TRBJ1-1): EPEVTQTPSHQVTQMGQEVILRCVPISNHLYFYWYRQILGQKVEFLVSFYNNEISEKSEIFDDQFSVERPDGSNFTLKIRSTKLEDSAMYFCASTQGSYTEAFFGQGTRLTVV.

This chain joins TRBV25-1 and TRBJ1-2, with D unresolved. The germline V gene encodes CDR1 MGHDK and CDR2 SYGVNS. Trimming removed 3 bases from V and 4 bases from J, with 12 bases in between. The CDR3 contains 14 residues. As DNA, the CDR3 is TGTGCCAGCAGTGAGGAGGGTTTCGCCTATGGCTACACCTTC. It yields the protein CASSEEGFAYGYTF.

The V gene is TRBV25-1, the J gene TRBJ1-5, with no clear D. The CDR3 consists of 15 residues. V lost 2 bases, J lost 5 bases, and 13 bases lay in between. Germline-derived CDR1 and CDR2 are MGHDK and SYGVNS. The DNA for the CDR3 is TGTGCCAGCAGTGAAAGCGCTGTCCTTCATCAGCCCCAGCATTTT. It codes for CASSESAVLHQPQHF.

The V gene is TRBV5-6, the J gene TRBJ2-7, with D possibly being TRBD2 (7 bases). This CDR3 contains 19 residues. The germline V gene encodes CDR1 SGHDT and CDR2 YYEEEE. Trimming cost V 1 base and J 0 bases, with 23 bases left between them. CDR3 coding DNA: TGTGCCAGCAGCTTGCGGAGGGGGAGGGGCCTAGAGGGCTCCTACGAGCAGTACTTC. Encoded protein: CASSLRRGRGLEGSYEQYF.

V usage is TRBV4-3 and J usage is TRBJ1-1; 9 nucleotides agree with TRBD1. The CDR3 has 14 amino acids. V gave up 3 bases and J gave up 1 base; unmatched junction bases: 0. In germline, CDR1 is LGHNA, CDR2 YSLEER. DNA for the CDR3: TGCGCCAGCAGCCAGGGACAGGGGAACACTGAAGCTTTCTTT. It yields the protein CASSQGQGNTEAFF.

The rearrangement links TRBV15 to TRBJ1-1; D may be TRBD1 (5 bases). The CDR3 consists of 15 residues. Germline V gene lookup returns CDR1 LNHNV and CDR2 YYDKDF (reference sequence). V lost 0 bases, J lost 1 base, and 9 bases lay in between. The CDR3 spells CATSRDRAPNTEAFF. As DNA, the CDR3 is TGTGCCACCAGCAGAGACAGGGCCCCGAACACTGAAGCTTTCTTT.

The rearrangement uses TRBV2 and TRBJ2-7; D remains unclear. CDR3 length: 11 residues. V lost 4 bases and J 3 bases, leaving 4 bases between the germline ends. The germline V gene encodes CDR1 SNHLY and CDR2 FYNNEI. This CDR3 is CASSALYEQYF. CDR3 nucleotide sequence: TGTGCCAGCAGTGCCCTCTACGAGCAGTACTTC.

This chain joins TRBV27 and TRBJ1-1, with TRBD1 matching 9 bases. V shed 1 base and J 3 bases; nucleotides not matched to a gene: 3. This CDR3 spans 15 amino acids. CDR1 is MNHEY, CDR2 SMNVEV, per germline (reference sequence). CDR3 DNA sequence: TGTGCCAGCAGTTTATGGGGACAGGGTTACACTGAAGCTTTCTTT. It specifies CASSLWGQGYTEAFF.

The chain combines TRBV9 with TRBJ2-7, with TRBD2 identical over 15 bases. The V gene end was trimmed by 4 bases and the J gene end by 6 bases; junction bases not matched to a gene: 5. The V gene's germline CDR1 is SGDLS and CDR2 YYNGEE. This CDR3 has 15 residues. CDR3 in DNA: TGTGCCAGCAGCACGGGACTAGCGGGAGGAGGCGAGCAGTACTTC. Protein sequence: CASSTGLAGGGEQYF.

The V call is TRBV29-1, the J call TRBJ2-2; 7 bases map to TRBD1. CDR1 is SQVTM and CDR2 is ANQGSEA in the germline V gene. V lost 7 bases to trimming and J lost 4 bases; unmatched junction nucleotides: 9. The CDR3 is made up of 14 amino acids. CDR3 sequence: CSAEGTVVTGELFF. The CDR3 DNA is TGCAGCGCCGAAGGGACAGTAGTCACCGGGGAGCTGTTTTTT.

This clone has only one observation. J is TRBJ1-4 and V is TRBV28; 7 bases agree with TRBD1. After removal of 6 bases from V and 7 bases from J, the junction contained 5 bases not matched to a gene. The CDR3 spans 13 residues. Germline CDR1 MDHEN, CDR2 SYDVKM. The CDR3 sequence is CASRGTGAEKLFF. Written as DNA, the CDR3 is TGTGCCAGCAGGGGCACAGGGGCTGAAAAACTGTTTTTT.